A selection of T cell receptor beta chains follows, all from one sample in a study of blood T cell repertoires in COVID-19. Profiled with immunoSEQ multiplex PCR; TCRdb holds only in-frame clones, not every one. The table includes roughly 260,000 clones, roughly 86% detected once. The sequenced material came from peripheral blood. All receptors derive from a woman aged 45 to 65 with acute or convalescent COVID-19. Each CDR3 is given with its conserved first and last residue. D genes are given only for firm matches. Not all rows give a size; the values are once, few, many and, for expanded clones, a class.

cdr3_aa cdr3_nt d_call clone_size cdr3_length j_call v_call
CASSSKLAGVWNEQFF TGTGCCAGCAGTTCCAAACTAGCGGGAGTATGGAATGAGCAGTTCTTC TRBD2 once 16 TRBJ2-1 TRBV28
CASSKDRGENTGELFF TGTGCCAGTAGTAAGGACAGGGGAGAAAACACCGGGGAGCTGTTTTTT TRBD1 . 16 TRBJ2-2 TRBV19
CASSSDRGKNEKLFF TGTGCCAGCAGCTCGGACAGGGGAAAGAATGAAAAACTGTTTTTT TRBD1 . 15 TRBJ1-4 TRBV5-4
CASSLGRSYNSPLHF TGTGCCAGCAGCTTAGGTCGCTCCTATAATTCACCCCTCCACTTT . few 15 TRBJ1-6 TRBV7-9
CASGRDNNSPLHF TGCGCCAGCGGAAGGGACAACAATTCACCCCTCCACTTT . . 13 TRBJ1-6 TRBV5-1
CASSPVAPGSSYNSPLHF TGTGCCAGCAGTCCAGTTGCCCCAGGTAGCTCCTATAATTCACCCCTCCACTTT . once 18 TRBJ1-6 TRBV27
CASRGTGGGQPQHF TGTGCCAGCAGGGGGACAGGGGGCGGGCAGCCCCAGCATTTT TRBD1 . 14 TRBJ1-5 TRBV6-5
CASSLRGGSPGNTIYF TGTGCCAGCAGCTTGAGGGGCGGGAGTCCTGGAAACACCATATATTTT . . 16 TRBJ1-3 TRBV5-8
CATSDADRDWLSGELFF TGTGCCACCAGTGACGCCGACCGTGACTGGTTAAGCGGGGAGCTGTTTTTT . . 17 TRBJ2-2 TRBV24-1
CASSLRTGREKLFF TGTGCCAGCAGCTTAAGAACAGGGCGTGAAAAACTGTTTTTT . . 14 TRBJ1-4 TRBV2
CASDRDYYRPYEQYF TGTGCCAGCGATAGGGACTACTATCGACCCTACGAGCAGTACTTC TRBD2 . 15 TRBJ2-7 TRBV6-5
CASSKGQSPSYEQYF TGTGCCAGCTCAAAAGGACAGAGTCCCTCCTACGAGCAGTACTTC . . 15 TRBJ2-7 TRBV18
CASSEDPGMNTEAFF TGTGCCAGCAGTGAAGACCCAGGCATGAACACTGAAGCTTTCTTT . . 15 TRBJ1-1 TRBV6-1
CASSTTGTAAYGYTF TGTGCCAGCAGCACAACCGGGACAGCAGCCTATGGCTACACCTTC TRBD1 . 15 TRBJ1-2 TRBV7-8
CASSQGERRGNEKLFF TGTGCCAGCAGCCAAGGGGAGAGGAGGGGAAACGAAAAACTGTTTTTT . . 16 TRBJ1-4 TRBV3-1/TRBV3-2
CASSLSTSGRGETQYF TGTGCCAGCAGCTTAAGCACTAGCGGGAGGGGAGAGACCCAGTACTTC TRBD2 . 16 TRBJ2-5 TRBV7-8
CASSWDRAVWYF TGCGCCAGCAGCTGGGACAGGGCGGTGTGGTACTTC TRBD1 . 12 TRBJ2-7 TRBV5-1
CASSYSYGVVEAFF TGTGCCAGCAGTTACTCGTACGGGGTCGTTGAAGCTTTCTTT . . 14 TRBJ1-1 TRBV6-6
CATSRDPRSLAYEQYF TGTGCCACCAGCAGAGATCCCAGGTCCTTAGCCTACGAGCAGTACTTC . . 16 TRBJ2-7 TRBV15
CASSLIAGYTGELFF TGTGCCAGCAGCTTAATAGCGGGATACACCGGGGAGCTGTTTTTT TRBD2 few 15 TRBJ2-2 TRBV7-2
CASSGTGGYGYTF TGTGCCAGCAGCGGGACAGGGGGTTATGGCTACACCTTC TRBD1 . 13 TRBJ1-2 TRBV9
CASKEGPYEQYF TGTGCCAGCAAAGAGGGCCCCTACGAGCAGTACTTC . . 12 TRBJ2-7 TRBV12-3/TRBV12-4
CASSPRRQQNTEAFF TGTGCCAGCAGTCCCCGCAGACAGCAGAACACTGAAGCTTTCTTT . once 15 TRBJ1-1 TRBV28
CASSPLPQATNEKLFF TGTGCCAGCTCACCACTCCCCCAGGCAACTAATGAAAAACTGTTTTTT . once 16 TRBJ1-4 TRBV18
CASSIAPQGDTQYF TGTGCCAGTAGTATAGCGCCACAGGGGGATACGCAGTATTTT TRBD1 . 14 TRBJ2-3 TRBV19
CASSPRGVGSPLHF TGTGCCAGCAGTCCCCGGGGGGTAGGCTCACCCCTCCACTTT . few 14 TRBJ1-6 TRBV27
CASSHPTGRGYGYTF TGCGCCAGCAGCCACCCCACAGGGAGAGGGTATGGCTACACCTTC . few 15 TRBJ1-2 TRBV4-1
CAWSRGGAQPQHF TGTGCCTGGAGCAGGGGAGGGGCCCAGCCCCAGCATTTT . . 13 TRBJ1-5 TRBV30
CASSQAFSGNTIYF TGTGCCAGCAGCCAGGCTTTCTCTGGAAACACCATATATTTT . . 14 TRBJ1-3 TRBV28
CASSLWRGPPQPQHF TGTGCCAGCAGTTTATGGAGGGGGCCGCCACAGCCCCAGCATTTT TRBD1 . 15 TRBJ1-5 TRBV28
CASSYGEDYGYTF TGTGCCAGCAGTTACGGGGAGGACTATGGCTACACCTTC . . 13 TRBJ1-2 TRBV6-6
CASSERDRAYNEQFF TGTGCCAGCAGCGAACGGGACAGGGCATACAATGAGCAGTTCTTC TRBD1 . 15 TRBJ2-1 TRBV9
CAISEWTGPGNTIYF TGTGCCATCAGTGAATGGACAGGACCCGGAAACACCATATATTTT TRBD1 . 15 TRBJ1-3 TRBV10-3
CASSLGGGFFSDTQYF TGTGCCAGCAGCTTGGGCGGGGGCTTTTTCTCAGATACGCAGTATTTT . once 16 TRBJ2-3 TRBV5-6
CASSGRVEGSGTQYF TGTGCCAGCAGTGGCAGGGTGGAGGGATCGGGCACGCAGTATTTT . . 15 TRBJ2-3 TRBV25-1
CASSFRTGGQETQYF TGTGCCAGCAGCTTCAGGACAGGGGGCCAAGAGACCCAGTACTTC TRBD1 . 15 TRBJ2-5 TRBV5-6
CASSSRQQGSQETQYF TGTGCCAGCAGCTCGCGACAACAGGGATCCCAAGAGACCCAGTACTTC . . 16 TRBJ2-5 TRBV9
CASSVSGRSYNEQFF TGTGCCAGCAGCGTAAGCGGGAGAAGCTACAATGAGCAGTTCTTC TRBD2 . 15 TRBJ2-1 TRBV3-1/TRBV3-2
CATSDLRREQFF TGTGCCACCAGTGATTTGAGGCGGGAGCAGTTCTTC . . 12 TRBJ2-1 TRBV24-1
CASSADRSSNYGYTF TGTGCCAGCAGTGCGGACAGAAGCTCTAACTATGGCTACACCTTC . . 15 TRBJ1-2 TRBV2
CASSLGRNQPQHF TGTGCCAGCAGTTTAGGCAGGAATCAGCCCCAGCATTTT . . 13 TRBJ1-5 TRBV27
CARTGGLETQYF TGCGCCAGGACAGGGGGCTTGGAGACCCAGTACTTC TRBD1 . 12 TRBJ2-5 TRBV23-1
CASRRDWFYGYTF TGTGCCAGCCGGCGGGATTGGTTCTATGGCTACACCTTC . . 13 TRBJ1-2 TRBV6-5
CASSTGQGRGTDTQYF TGTGCCAGCAGCACCGGACAGGGCCGAGGGACAGATACGCAGTATTTT TRBD1 . 16 TRBJ2-3 TRBV5-5
CASSIRAGEADEQYF TGTGCCAGCAGTATACGAGCGGGAGAGGCGGACGAGCAGTACTTC TRBD2 . 15 TRBJ2-7 TRBV2
CASSLGTGPYEQYF TGTGCCAGCAGCTTAGGGACAGGCCCCTACGAGCAGTACTTC TRBD1 . 14 TRBJ2-7 TRBV7-2
CASSDRSPQPLHF TGCGCCAGCAGTGATCGTTCTCCGCAGCCCCTCCACTTT . . 13 TRBJ1-6 TRBV10-2
CASSQDPGGSGRGEETQYF TGCGCCAGCAGCCAAGACCCGGGAGGTAGCGGGAGAGGTGAGGAGACCCAGTACTTC TRBD2 . 19 TRBJ2-5 TRBV4-1
CASSHPPRGLEKLFF TGTGCCAGCAGTCACCCACCTCGGGGTCTGGAAAAACTGTTTTTT . . 15 TRBJ1-4 TRBV28
CATSSFWETSTDTQYF TGTGCCACCAGCAGCTTTTGGGAGACTAGCACAGATACGCAGTATTTT . . 16 TRBJ2-3 TRBV15
CATSDFSSTSTDTQYF TGTGCCACCAGTGATTTCTCTAGCACCAGCACAGATACGCAGTATTTT . . 16 TRBJ2-3 TRBV24-1